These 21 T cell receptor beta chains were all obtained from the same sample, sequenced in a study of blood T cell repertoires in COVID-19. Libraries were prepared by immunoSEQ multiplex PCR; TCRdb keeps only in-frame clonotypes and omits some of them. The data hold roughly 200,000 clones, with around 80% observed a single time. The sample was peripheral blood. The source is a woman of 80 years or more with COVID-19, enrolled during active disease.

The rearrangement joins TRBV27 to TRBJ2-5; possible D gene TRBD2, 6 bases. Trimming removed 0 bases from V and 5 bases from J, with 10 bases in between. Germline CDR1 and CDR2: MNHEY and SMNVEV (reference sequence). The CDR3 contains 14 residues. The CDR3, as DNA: TGTGCCAGCAGTTTATCAGCGGGTCGGGAGACCCAGTACTTC. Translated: CASSLSAGRETQYF.

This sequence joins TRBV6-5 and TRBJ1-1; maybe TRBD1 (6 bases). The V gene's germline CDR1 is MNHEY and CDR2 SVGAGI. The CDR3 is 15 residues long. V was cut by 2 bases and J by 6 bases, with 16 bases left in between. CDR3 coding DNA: TGTGCCAGCAGTTACCTCTCTCGAGGACAGTCTGAAGCTTTCTTT. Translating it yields CASSYLSRGQSEAFF.

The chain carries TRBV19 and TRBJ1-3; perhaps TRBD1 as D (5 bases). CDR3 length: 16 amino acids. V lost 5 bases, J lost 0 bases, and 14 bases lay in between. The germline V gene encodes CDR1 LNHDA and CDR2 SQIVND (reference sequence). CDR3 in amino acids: CASSGSRRGSGNTIYF. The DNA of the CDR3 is TGTGCCAGTAGTGGGTCCCGAAGGGGCTCTGGAAACACCATATATTTT.

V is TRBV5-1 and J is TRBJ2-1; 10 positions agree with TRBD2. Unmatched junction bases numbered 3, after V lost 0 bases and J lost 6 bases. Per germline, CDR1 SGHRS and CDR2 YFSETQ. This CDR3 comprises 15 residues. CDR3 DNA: TGCGCCAGCAGCTTGGATGCTAGCGGGAGCAATGAGCAGTTCTTC. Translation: CASSLDASGSNEQFF.

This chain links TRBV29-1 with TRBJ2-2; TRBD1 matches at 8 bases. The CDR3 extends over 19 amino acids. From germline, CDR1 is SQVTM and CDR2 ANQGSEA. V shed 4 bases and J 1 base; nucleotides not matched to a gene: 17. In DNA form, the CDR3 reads TGCAGCGTTGGGGGGCAGGGGGCGCGTGTGTGGGTGAACACCGGGGAGCTGTTTTTT. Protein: CSVGGQGARVWVNTGELFF.

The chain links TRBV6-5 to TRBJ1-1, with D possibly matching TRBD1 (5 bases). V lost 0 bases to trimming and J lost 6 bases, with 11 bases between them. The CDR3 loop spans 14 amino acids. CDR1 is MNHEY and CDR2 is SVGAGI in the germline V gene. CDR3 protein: CASSYSAGLAEAFF. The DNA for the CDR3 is TGTGCCAGCAGTTACTCCGCAGGGTTGGCTGAAGCTTTCTTT.

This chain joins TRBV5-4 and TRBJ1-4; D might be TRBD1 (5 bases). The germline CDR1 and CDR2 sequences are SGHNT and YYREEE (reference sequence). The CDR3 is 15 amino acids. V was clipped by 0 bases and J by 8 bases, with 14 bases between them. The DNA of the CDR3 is TGTGCCAGCAGCTTGGCCGGCAGGGAAGGGGAAAAACTGTTTTTT. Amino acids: CASSLAGREGEKLFF.

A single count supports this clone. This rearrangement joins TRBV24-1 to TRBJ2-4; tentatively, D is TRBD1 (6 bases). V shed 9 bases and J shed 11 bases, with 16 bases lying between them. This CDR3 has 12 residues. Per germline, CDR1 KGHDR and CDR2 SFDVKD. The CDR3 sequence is CATSQGGGVQYF. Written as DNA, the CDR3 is TGTGCCACCTCTCAAGGGGGTGGAGTTCAGTACTTC.

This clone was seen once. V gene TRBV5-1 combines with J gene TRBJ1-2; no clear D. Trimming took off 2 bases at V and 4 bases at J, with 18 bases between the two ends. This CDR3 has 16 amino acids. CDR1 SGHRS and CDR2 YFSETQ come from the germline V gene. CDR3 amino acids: CASSLSPGRSTYGYTF. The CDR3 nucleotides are TGCGCCAGCAGCTTAAGTCCGGGGAGGTCTACCTATGGCTACACCTTC. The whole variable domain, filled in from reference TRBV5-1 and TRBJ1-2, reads KAGVTQTPRYLIKTRGQQVTLSCSPISGHRSVSWYQQTPGQGLQFLFEYFSETQRNKGNFPGRFSGRQFSNSRSEMNVSTLELGDSALYLCASSLSPGRSTYGYTFGSGTRLTVV.

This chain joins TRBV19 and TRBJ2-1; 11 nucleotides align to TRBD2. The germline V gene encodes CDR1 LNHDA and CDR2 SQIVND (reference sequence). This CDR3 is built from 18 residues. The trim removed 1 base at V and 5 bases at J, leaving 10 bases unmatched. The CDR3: CASSIVSPSGRTDNEQFF. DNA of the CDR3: TGTGCCAGTAGTATAGTAAGTCCTAGCGGGAGGACCGACAATGAGCAGTTCTTC.

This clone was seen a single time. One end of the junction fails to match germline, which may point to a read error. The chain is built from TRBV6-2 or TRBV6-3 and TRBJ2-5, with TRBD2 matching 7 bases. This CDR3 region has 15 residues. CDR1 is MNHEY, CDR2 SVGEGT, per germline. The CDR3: CASNYGGLAQETQYF. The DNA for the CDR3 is TGTGCCAGCAATTACGGGGGGTTGGCTCAAGAGACCCAGTACTTC.

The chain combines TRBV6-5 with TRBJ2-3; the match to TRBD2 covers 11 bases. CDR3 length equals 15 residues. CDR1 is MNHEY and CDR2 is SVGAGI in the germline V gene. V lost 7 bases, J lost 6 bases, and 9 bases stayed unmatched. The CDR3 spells CASILAGGGGDTQYF. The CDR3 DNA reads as TGTGCCAGCATCCTAGCGGGAGGAGGTGGGGATACGCAGTATTTT.

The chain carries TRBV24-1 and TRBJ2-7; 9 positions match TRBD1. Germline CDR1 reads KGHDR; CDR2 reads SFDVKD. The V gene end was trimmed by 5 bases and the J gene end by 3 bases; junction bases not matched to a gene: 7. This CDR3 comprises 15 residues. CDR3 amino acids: CATSGGTGNHYEQYF. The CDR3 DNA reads TGTGCCACCAGTGGTGGGACAGGGAACCACTACGAGCAGTACTTC.

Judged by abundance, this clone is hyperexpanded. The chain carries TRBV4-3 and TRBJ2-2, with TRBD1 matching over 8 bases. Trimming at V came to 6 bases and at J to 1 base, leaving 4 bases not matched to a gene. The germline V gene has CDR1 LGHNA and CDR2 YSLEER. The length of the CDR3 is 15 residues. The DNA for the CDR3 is TGCGCCAGCAGGTACGGGACAGGGAACACCGGGGAGCTGTTTTTT. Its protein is CASRYGTGNTGELFF.

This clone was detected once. CDR3 protein: CASSREPGQAATNEKLFF. The CDR3 DNA follows: TGTGCCAGTAGTAGAGAGCCGGGACAGGCTGCAACTAATGAAAAACTGTTTTTT. V is TRBV19 and J is TRBJ1-4; 8 bases are shared with TRBD1. The CDR3 has 18 amino acids. With V trimmed by 4 bases and J by 0 bases, 10 bases remained unmatched. The germline CDR1 and CDR2 sequences are LNHDA and SQIVND (reference sequence). The full variable domain, rest sourced from reference TRBV19 and TRBJ1-4, is DGGITQSPKYLFRKEGQNVTLSCEQNLNHDAMYWYRQDPGQGLRLIYYSQIVNDFQKGDIAEGYSVSREKKESFPLTVTSAQKNPTAFYLCASSREPGQAATNEKLFFGSGTQLSVL.

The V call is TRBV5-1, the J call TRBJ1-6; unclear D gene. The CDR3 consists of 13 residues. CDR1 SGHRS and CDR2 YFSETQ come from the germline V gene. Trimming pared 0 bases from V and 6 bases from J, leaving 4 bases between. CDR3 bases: TGCGCCAGCAGCTTGGACAGTAATTCACCCCTCCACTTT. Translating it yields CASSLDSNSPLHF.

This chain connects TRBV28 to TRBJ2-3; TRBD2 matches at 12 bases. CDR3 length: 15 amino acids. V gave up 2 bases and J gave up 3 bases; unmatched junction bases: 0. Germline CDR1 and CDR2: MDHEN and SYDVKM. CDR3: CASSLLAGGTDTQYF. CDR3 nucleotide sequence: TGTGCCAGCAGTTTACTAGCGGGAGGGACAGATACGCAGTATTTT. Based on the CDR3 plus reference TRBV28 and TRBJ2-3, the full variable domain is DVKVTQSSRYLVKRTGEKVFLECVQDMDHENMFWYRQDPGLGLRLIYFSYDVKMKEKGDIPEGYSVSREKKERFSLILESASTNQTSMYLCASSLLAGGTDTQYFGPGTRLTVL.

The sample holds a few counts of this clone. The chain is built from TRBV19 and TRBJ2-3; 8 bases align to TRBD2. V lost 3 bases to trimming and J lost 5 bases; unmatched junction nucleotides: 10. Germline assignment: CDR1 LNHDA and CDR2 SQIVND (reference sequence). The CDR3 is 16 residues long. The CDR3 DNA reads TGTGCCAGTAGTATTGGAAGTGGTCTAGCGGGAGATACGCAGTATTTT. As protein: CASSIGSGLAGDTQYF. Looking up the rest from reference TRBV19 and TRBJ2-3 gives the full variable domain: DGGITQSPKYLFRKEGQNVTLSCEQNLNHDAMYWYRQDPGQGLRLIYYSQIVNDFQKGDIAEGYSVSREKKESFPLTVTSAQKNPTAFYLCASSIGSGLAGDTQYFGPGTRLTVL.

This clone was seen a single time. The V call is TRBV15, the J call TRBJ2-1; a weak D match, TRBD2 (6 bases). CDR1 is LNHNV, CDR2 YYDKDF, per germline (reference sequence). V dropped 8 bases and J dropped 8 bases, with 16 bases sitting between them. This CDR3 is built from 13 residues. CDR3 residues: CATGIAGIDEQFF. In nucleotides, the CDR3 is TGTGCCACCGGGATTGCGGGGATCGATGAGCAGTTCTTC.

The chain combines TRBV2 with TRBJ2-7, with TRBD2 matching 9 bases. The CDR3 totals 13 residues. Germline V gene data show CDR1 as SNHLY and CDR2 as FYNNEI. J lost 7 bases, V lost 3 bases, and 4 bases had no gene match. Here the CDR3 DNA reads TGTGCCAGCAGTGATGGGCTAGCGGGGGAGCAGTACTTC. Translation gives CASSDGLAGEQYF. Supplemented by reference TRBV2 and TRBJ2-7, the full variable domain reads EPEVTQTPSHQVTQMGQEVILRCVPISNHLYFYWYRQILGQKVEFLVSFYNNEISEKSEIFDDQFSVERPDGSNFTLKIRSTKLEDSAMYFCASSDGLAGEQYFGPGTRLTVT.

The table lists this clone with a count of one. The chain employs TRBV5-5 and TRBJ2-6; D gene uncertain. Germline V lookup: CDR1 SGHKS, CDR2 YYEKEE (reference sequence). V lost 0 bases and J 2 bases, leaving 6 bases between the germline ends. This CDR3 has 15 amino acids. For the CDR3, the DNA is TGTGCCAGCAGCTTGGCAGCGACTGGGGCCAACGTCCTGACTTTC. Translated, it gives CASSLAATGANVLTF.